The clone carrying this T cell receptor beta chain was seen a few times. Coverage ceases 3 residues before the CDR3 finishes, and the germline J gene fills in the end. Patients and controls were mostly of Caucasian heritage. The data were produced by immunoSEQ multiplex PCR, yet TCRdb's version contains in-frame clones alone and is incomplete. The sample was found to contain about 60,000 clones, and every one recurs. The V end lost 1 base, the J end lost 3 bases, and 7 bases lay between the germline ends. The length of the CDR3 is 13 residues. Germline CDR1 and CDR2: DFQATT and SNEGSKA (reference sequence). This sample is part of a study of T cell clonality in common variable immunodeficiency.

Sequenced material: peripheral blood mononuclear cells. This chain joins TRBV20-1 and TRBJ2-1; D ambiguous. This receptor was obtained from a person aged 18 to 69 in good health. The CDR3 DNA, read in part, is TGCAGTGCTAGAGCCCCCAACTACAATGAG. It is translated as CSARAPNYNE. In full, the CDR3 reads CSARAPNYNEQFF.